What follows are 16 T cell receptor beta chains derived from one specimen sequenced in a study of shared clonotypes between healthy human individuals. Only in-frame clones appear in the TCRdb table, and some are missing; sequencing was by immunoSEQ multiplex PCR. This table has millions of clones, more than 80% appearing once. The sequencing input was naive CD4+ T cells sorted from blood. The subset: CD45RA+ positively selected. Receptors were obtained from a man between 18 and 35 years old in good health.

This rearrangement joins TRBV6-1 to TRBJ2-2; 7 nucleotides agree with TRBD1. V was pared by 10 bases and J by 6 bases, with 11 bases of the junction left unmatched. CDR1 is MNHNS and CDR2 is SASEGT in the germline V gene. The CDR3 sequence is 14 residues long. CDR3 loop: CATPAPGGPGELFF. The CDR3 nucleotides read TGTGCCACCCCCGCCCCAGGGGGACCCGGGGAGCTGTTTTTT.

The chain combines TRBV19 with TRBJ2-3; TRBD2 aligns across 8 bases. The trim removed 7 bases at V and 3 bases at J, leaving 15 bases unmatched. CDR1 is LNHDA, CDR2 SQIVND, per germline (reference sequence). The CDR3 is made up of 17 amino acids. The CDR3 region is CASTAGGSGSRTDTQYF. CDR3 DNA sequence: TGTGCCAGTACCGCCGGTGGGAGCGGGAGTAGAACAGATACGCAGTATTTT.

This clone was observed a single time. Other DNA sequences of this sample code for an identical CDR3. The CDR3 bases are TGTGCCAGCAGACCCGGGACAGGGGGGTATGGCTACACCTTC. The encoded protein is CASRPGTGGYGYTF. The chain uses TRBV6-5 and TRBJ1-2; the match to TRBD1 covers 11 bases. Germline loops: CDR1 MNHEY, CDR2 SVGAGI. This CDR3 comprises 14 residues. J gave up 5 bases and V 6 bases, and 5 bases lay outside the gene matches.

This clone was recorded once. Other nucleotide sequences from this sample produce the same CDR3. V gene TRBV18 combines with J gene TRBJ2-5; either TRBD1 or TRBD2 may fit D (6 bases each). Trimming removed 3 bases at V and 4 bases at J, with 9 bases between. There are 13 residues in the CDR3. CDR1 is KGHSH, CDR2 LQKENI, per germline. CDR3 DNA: TGTGCCAGCTCACCCGGGGGCTCAGAGACCCAGTACTTC. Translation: CASSPGGSETQYF. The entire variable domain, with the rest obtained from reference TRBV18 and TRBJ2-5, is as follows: NAGVMQNPRHLVRRRGQEARLRCSPMKGHSHVYWYRQLPEEGLKFMVYLQKENIIDESGMPKERFSAEFPKEGPSILRIQQVVRGDSAAYFCASSPGGSETQYFGPGTRLLVL.

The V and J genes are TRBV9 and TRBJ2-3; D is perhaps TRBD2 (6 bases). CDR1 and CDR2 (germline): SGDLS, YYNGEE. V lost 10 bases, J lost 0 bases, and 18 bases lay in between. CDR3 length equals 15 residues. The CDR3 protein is CAGAQTGVSTDTQYF. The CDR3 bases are TGTGCCGGAGCACAAACGGGAGTAAGCACAGATACGCAGTATTTT.

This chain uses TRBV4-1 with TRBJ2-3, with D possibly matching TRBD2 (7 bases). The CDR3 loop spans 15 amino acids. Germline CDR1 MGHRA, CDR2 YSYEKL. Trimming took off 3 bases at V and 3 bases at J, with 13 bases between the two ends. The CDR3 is CASSHPGGPTDTQYF. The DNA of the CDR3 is TGCGCCAGCAGCCATCCGGGGGGCCCTACAGATACGCAGTATTTT.

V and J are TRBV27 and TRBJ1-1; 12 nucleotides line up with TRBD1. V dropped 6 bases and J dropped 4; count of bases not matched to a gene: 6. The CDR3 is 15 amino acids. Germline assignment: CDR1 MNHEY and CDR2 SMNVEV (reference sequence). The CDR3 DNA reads TGTGCCAGCAGGGGGACAGGGGGCGCGATCACTGAAGCTTTCTTT. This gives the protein CASRGTGGAITEAFF.

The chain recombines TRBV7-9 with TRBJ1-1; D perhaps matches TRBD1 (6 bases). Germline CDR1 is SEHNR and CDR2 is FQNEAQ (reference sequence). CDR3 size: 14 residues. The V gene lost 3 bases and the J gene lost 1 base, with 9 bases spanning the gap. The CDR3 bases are TGTGCCAGCAGCTTTCGGGGGGCGAACACTGAAGCTTTCTTT. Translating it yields CASSFRGANTEAFF.

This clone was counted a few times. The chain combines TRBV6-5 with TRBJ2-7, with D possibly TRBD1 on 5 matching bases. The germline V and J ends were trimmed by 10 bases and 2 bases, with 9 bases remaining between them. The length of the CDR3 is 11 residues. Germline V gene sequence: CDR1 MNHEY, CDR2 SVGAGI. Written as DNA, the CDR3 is TGTGCCACCACAGGTACCTACGAGCAGTACTTC. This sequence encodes CATTGTYEQYF.

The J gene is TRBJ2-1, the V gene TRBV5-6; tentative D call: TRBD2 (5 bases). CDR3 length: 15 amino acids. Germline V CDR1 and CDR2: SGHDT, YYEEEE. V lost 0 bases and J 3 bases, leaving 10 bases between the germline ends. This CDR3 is CASSLAARDYNEQFF. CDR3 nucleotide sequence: TGTGCCAGCAGCTTGGCGGCGAGGGACTACAATGAGCAGTTCTTC.

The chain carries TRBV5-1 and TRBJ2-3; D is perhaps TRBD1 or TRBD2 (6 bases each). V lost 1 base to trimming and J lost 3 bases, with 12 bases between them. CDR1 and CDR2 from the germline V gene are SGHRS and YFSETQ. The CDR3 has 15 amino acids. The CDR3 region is CASSLRGRGTDTQYF. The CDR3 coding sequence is TGCGCCAGCAGCTTGCGGGGGCGTGGGACAGATACGCAGTATTTT.

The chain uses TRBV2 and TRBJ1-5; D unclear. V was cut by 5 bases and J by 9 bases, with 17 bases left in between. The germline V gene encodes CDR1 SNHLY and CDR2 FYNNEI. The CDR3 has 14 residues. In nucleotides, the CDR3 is TGTGCCAGCAGTACCGGAAGAGGAGGATCGCCCCAGCATTTT. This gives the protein CASSTGRGGSPQHF.

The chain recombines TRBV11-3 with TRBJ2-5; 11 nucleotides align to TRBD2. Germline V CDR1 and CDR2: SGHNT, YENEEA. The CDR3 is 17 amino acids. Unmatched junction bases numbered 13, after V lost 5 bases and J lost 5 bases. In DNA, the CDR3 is TGTGCCAGCAGCCTAGGTGGTAGCGGGAGGGCCTCCGAGACCCAGTACTTC. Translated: CASSLGGSGRASETQYF.

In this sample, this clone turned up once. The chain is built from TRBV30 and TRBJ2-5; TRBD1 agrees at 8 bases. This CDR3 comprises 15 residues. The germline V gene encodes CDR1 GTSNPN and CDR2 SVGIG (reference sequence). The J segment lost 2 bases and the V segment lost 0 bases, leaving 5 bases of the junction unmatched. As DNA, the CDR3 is TGTGCCTGGAGTGTAAGGACAGGGTTGCAAGAGACCCAGTACTTC. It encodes CAWSVRTGLQETQYF.

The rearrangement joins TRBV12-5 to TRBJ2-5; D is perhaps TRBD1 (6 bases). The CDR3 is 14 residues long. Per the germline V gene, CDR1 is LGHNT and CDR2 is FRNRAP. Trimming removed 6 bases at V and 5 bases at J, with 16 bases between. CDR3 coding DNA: TGTGCTAGTGGACTGGACAGTAGGGTGGAGACCCAGTACTTC. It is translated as CASGLDSRVETQYF.

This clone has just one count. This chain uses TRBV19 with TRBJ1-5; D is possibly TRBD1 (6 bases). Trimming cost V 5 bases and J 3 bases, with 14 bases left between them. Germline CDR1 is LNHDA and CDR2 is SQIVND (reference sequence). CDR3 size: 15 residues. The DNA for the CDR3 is TGTGCCAGTAGTGAACAGGGAGGGAACAATCAGCCCCAGCATTTT. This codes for CASSEQGGNNQPQHF.